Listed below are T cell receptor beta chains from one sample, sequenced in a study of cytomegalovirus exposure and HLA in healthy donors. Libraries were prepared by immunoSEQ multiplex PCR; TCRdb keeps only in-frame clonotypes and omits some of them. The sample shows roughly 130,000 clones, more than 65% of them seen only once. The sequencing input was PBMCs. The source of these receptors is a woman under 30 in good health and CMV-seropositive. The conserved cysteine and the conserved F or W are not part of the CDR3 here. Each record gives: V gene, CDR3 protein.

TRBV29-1	SVDRGRGTDTQY
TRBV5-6	ASSAVAGGKEQY
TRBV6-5	ASSYSPGDEQF
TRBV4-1	ASSRTGDGNTIY
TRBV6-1	ASSEVGGDYEQY
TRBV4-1	ASSQDYGGGRTGELF
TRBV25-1	ASSGGTGDNEQF
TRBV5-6	ASSFLYRGTYEQY
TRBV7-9	ASSLAGGLVDTQY
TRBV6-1	ASSEWSGGAGGYT
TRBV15	ATSRPPGSSGNTIY
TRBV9	ASSEGVDSRFRAF
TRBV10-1	ASSDQTAGNTIY
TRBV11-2	ASSLAANYGYT
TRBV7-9	ASSLYGLAGGRDEQY
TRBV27	ASGAILLNEQF
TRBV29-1	SVVEDGSYNSPLH
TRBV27	ASSLRPARLNVEQY